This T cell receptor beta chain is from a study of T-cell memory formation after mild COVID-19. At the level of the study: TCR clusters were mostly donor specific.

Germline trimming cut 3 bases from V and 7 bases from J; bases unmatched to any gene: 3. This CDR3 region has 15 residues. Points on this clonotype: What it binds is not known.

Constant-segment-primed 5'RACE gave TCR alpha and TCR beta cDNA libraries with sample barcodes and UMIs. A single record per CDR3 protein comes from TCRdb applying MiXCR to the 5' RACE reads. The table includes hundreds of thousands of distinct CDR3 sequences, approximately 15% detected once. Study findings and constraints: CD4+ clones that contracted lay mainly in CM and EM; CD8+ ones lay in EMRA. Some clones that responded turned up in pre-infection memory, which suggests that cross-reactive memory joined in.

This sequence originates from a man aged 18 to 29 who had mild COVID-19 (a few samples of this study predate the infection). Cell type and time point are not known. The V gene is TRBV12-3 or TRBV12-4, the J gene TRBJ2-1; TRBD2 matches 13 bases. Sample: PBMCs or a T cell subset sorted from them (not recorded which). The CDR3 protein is CASSFRTSGGNEQFF. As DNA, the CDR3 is TGTGCCAGCAGTTTTCGGACTAGCGGGGGAAATGAGCAGTTCTTC.